The 15 T cell receptor beta chains in this list originate from one sample, sequenced in a study of T and B cells in COVID-19 patients. Blood genomic DNA input for TRB amplification was 250-500 ng. Multiplex PCR with BIOMED2 TRB-A/B primer pools amplified TRB rearrangements. TCRdb recomputed calls from the multiplex PCR reads with MiXCR, one row per CDR3 protein. Of roughly 9,000 distinct CDR3 sequences in the sample, around 28% were seen once. The source material was blood. These receptors all come from a human donor who had recovered from COVID-19.

This rearrangement joins TRBV6-5 to TRBJ1-2, with a tentative D call TRBD1 (5 bases). Trimming shortened V by 0 bases and J by 7 bases, and 12 bases separated the two germline ends. This CDR3 region has 14 residues. The V gene's germline CDR1 is MNHEY and CDR2 SVGAGI. This chain's CDR3 is CASSYSGGGGGYTF. CDR3 bases: TGTGCCAGCAGTTACTCGGGGGGAGGAGGTGGCTACACCTTC.

By its share, this clonotype is medium-sized. V gene TRBV6-6 combines with J gene TRBJ1-6; D unresolved. The germline V and J ends were trimmed by 6 bases and 7 bases, with 7 bases remaining between them. The CDR3 is made up of 12 amino acids. Looked up from germline, CDR1 is MNHNY and CDR2 is SVGAGI (reference sequence). The CDR3 bases are TGTGCCAGCAGGCAGGCGAATTCACCCCTCCACTTT. Translation: CASRQANSPLHF.

By proportion, this clonotype is medium-sized. The chain carries TRBV5-4 and TRBJ2-5; tentative D call: TRBD1 (5 bases). Trimming took 2 bases from V and 1 from J, leaving 6 bases between them. Germline V gene sequence: CDR1 SGHNT, CDR2 YYREEE (reference sequence). The CDR3 is 13 residues long. Here the CDR3 reads CASSLGAQETQYF. The CDR3 bases are TGTGCCAGCAGCTTAGGGGCCCAAGAGACCCAGTACTTC.

This clonotype has ten or more counts. This chain connects TRBV6-5 to TRBJ2-3; D is ambiguous. V lost 0 bases, J lost 2 bases, and 9 bases lay in between. The CDR3 runs 15 residues. Germline CDR1 reads MNHEY; CDR2 reads SVGAGI. CDR3 loop: CASSYSLQHTDTQYF. In DNA, the CDR3 is TGTGCCAGCAGTTACTCACTACAGCACACAGATACGCAGTATTTT.

This clonotype was counted between two and nine times. The rearrangement joins TRBV20-1 to TRBJ2-7; TRBD2 matches 11 bases. V trimming: 6 bases; J trimming: 3 bases; junction bases outside the gene matches: 4. Germline V gives CDR1 DFQATT, CDR2 SNEGSKA (reference sequence). This CDR3 is built from 13 residues. DNA for the CDR3: TGCAGTGCCGCGCTAGCGGGAGGCTACGAGCAGTACTTC. Translated, it gives CSAALAGGYEQYF.

J is TRBJ2-1 and V is TRBV28; possibly TRBD2 for D (5 bases). CDR1 and CDR2 from the germline V gene are MDHEN and SYDVKM. The CDR3 contains 15 residues. V was pared by 3 bases and J by 5 bases, with 14 bases between. CDR3 nucleotides: TGTGCCAGCAGTTTGGTCCGTAGCGCACACAATGAGCAGTTCTTC. This codes for CASSLVRSAHNEQFF.

This clonotype was observed many times. The chain combines TRBV6-2 or TRBV6-3 with TRBJ2-7, with 8 bases aligning to TRBD1. Germline-derived CDR1 and CDR2 are MNHEY and SVGEGT. J gave up 0 bases and V 4 bases, and 2 bases lay outside the gene matches. CDR3 length: 14 amino acids. CDR3 amino acids: CASSFGTGSYEQYF. CDR3 bases: TGTGCCAGCAGTTTTGGGACAGGCTCCTACGAGCAGTACTTC.

In its sample, this clonotype ranks as medium-sized. The V and J genes are TRBV6-5 and TRBJ2-2; 9 bases agree with TRBD2. The germline V gene has CDR1 MNHEY and CDR2 SVGAGI. This CDR3 contains 19 residues. V shed 2 bases, J shed 2 bases, and the junction held 12 bases outside the gene matches. In DNA, the CDR3 is TGTGCCAGCAGTTACAGGGCTAGCGGGGACACCAAAAACACCGGGGAGCTGTTTTTT. Translation: CASSYRASGDTKNTGELFF.

This clonotype is judged medium-sized. The V call is TRBV29-1, the J call TRBJ2-4; D is unclear. Deletions cut 4 bases from V and 9 bases from J, with 13 bases between. The CDR3 sequence is 12 residues long. Germline CDR1 and CDR2: SQVTM and ANQGSEA. CDR3 region: CSVVSDGGIQYF. CDR3 in DNA: TGCAGCGTTGTCTCCGACGGCGGCATTCAGTACTTC.

CDR3 bases: TGTGCCAGCAGCCGATCGCGGGTCTACGAGCAGTACTTC. It encodes CASSRSRVYEQYF. The chain links TRBV7-9 to TRBJ2-7, with D possibly matching TRBD2 (5 bases). The CDR3 covers 13 residues. Per the germline V gene, CDR1 is SEHNR and CDR2 is FQNEAQ (reference sequence). With 5 bases removed from V and 3 bases from J, the gap between germline ends came to 11 bases. The full variable domain, its missing parts supplied by reference TRBV7-9 and TRBJ2-7, is DTGVSQNPRHKITKRGQNVTFRCDPISEHNRLYWYRQTLGQGPEFLTYFQNEAQLEKSRLLSDRFSAERPKGSFSTLEIQRTEQGDSAMYLCASSRSRVYEQYFGPGTRLTVT.

By share, this clonotype ranks as medium-sized (0.01 to 0.1%). The chain joins TRBV19 to TRBJ2-1; 8 bases match TRBD1. The CDR3 covers 16 residues. Germline CDR1 reads LNHDA; CDR2 reads SQIVND (reference sequence). V was clipped by 4 bases and J by 2 bases; unmatched bases: 7. This chain's CDR3 is CASSSSGGSAYNEQFF. The DNA for the CDR3 is TGTGCCAGTAGTAGTTCAGGGGGCTCCGCCTACAATGAGCAGTTCTTC. The full variable domain, in which reference TRBV19 and TRBJ2-1 provide the parts outside the CDR3, is DGGITQSPKYLFRKEGQNVTLSCEQNLNHDAMYWYRQDPGQGLRLIYYSQIVNDFQKGDIAEGYSVSREKKESFPLTVTSAQKNPTAFYLCASSSSGGSAYNEQFFGPGTRLTVL.

This clonotype was found once. The chain carries TRBV29-1 and TRBJ1-1; 8 bases agree with TRBD1. This CDR3 has 14 amino acids. Per the germline V gene, CDR1 is SQVTM and CDR2 is ANQGSEA. J gave up 0 bases and V 7 bases, and 7 bases lay outside the gene matches. CDR3 amino acids: CSERQGSLNTEAFF. As DNA, the CDR3 is TGCAGCGAGAGACAGGGGTCCTTGAACACTGAAGCTTTCTTT. Variable domain in full (rest from reference TRBV29-1 and TRBJ1-1): SAVISQKPSRDICQRGTSLTIQCQVDSQVTMMFWYRQQPGQSLTLIATANQGSEATYESGFVIDKFPISRPNLTFSTLTVSNMSPEDSSIYLCSERQGSLNTEAFFGQGTRLTVV.

The chain joins TRBV11-1 to TRBJ2-1; 7 bases align to TRBD1. Germline V gene lookup returns CDR1 SGHAT and CDR2 FQDESV (reference sequence). V lost 5 bases and J lost 3; bases outside the gene matches: 7. This CDR3 region has 15 residues. CDR3 nucleotide sequence: TGTGCCAGCAGCGAGCCGGGACAGAACTACAATGAGCAGTTCTTC. It specifies CASSEPGQNYNEQFF.

A few counts support this clonotype. V and J are TRBV6-6 and TRBJ1-3, with D tentatively TRBD1 (5 bases). CDR3 size: 17 residues. CDR1 is MNHNY, CDR2 SVGAGI, per germline (reference sequence). V lost 3 bases, J lost 5 bases, and 20 bases lay in between. Here the CDR3 reads CASSYISGQGIRNTIYF. CDR3 coding DNA: TGTGCCAGCAGTTATATCTCGGGCCAGGGCATCCGAAACACCATATATTTT.

This clonotype was counted ten times or more. The chain carries TRBV29-1 and TRBJ1-2; D possibly corresponds to TRBD1 (6 bases). The CDR3 totals 14 residues. The V end lost 6 bases, the J end lost 8 bases, and 22 bases lay between the germline ends. CDR1 and CDR2 (germline): SQVTM, ANQGSEA. CDR3: CSVERTVSGNGYTF. CDR3 nucleotides: TGCAGCGTCGAACGGACAGTATCTGGGAACGGCTACACCTTC.